This TCR beta chain appears in the sequencing data of a study of T cell responses to AZD1222 COVID-19 vaccine. Whole-study results and caveats: Baseline seropositivity characterized only a handful of AZD1222 recipients. Spike regions recognized by vaccine-associated CD4 TCRs spanned the protein, led by 160-218 and 743-854. Repertoires were obtained solely post-peak T cell response. Spike-specific TCR breadth and depth were elevated following two AZD1222 doses.

Note on this clone: As yet, its antigen is unknown.

This CDR3 has 12 residues. Repertoires were generated with immunoSEQ multiplex PCR, while TCRdb's copy carries only in-frame clones and drops some. The sample contains roughly 80,000 clones, roughly nine tenths of which appear only once. This rearrangement joins TRBV21-1 to TRBJ1-2. TRBV21-1 is designated a pseudogene. The sample in question was peripheral blood, obtained on day 0 of AZD1222 vaccination. The sequence came from an adult in good health. Here the CDR3 DNA reads TGTGCCAGCAGCTACGAGCGGTTCAGTGACACCTTC. Protein sequence: CASSYERFSDTF.